A selection of T cell receptor beta chains follows, all from one sample in a study of Graves' ophthalmopathy and Graves' hyperthyroidism. TCRdb reanalysed the multiplex PCR reads using MiXCR and keeps one entry per CDR3 protein. This sample yields around 1.1 million distinct CDR3 sequences, of which about 36% are seen a single time; 11% belongs to the top ten. Sequenced material: peripheral blood or thyroid tissue (not recorded which). All receptors derive from an adult man with Graves' hyperthyroidism. Both conserved end residues are part of each CDR3. The D gene is left open where the match is weak. Clone size, where shown, is once, few, many, or a class for clones that have expanded.

j_call v_call d_call clone_size cdr3_nt cdr3_aa
TRBJ2-5 TRBV7-6 TRBD1 many TGTGCCAGCAGCTACGGCGGACCGGGACAGGGGCAAGAGACCCAGTACTTC CASSYGGPGQGQETQYF
TRBJ1-1 TRBV2 . many TGTGCCAGCGCTCTCGAGGAGGGGTCCGGGCACACTGAAGCTTTCTTT CASALEEGSGHTEAFF
TRBJ2-5 TRBV12-3/TRBV12-4 TRBD1 . TGTGCCAGCAGCAAGCGGGACAGGGGATTTGAGGAGACCCAGTACTTC CASSKRDRGFEETQYF
TRBJ1-3 TRBV20-1 . many TGCAGTGCTAGAGATCCAGGGCCTGGAAACACCATATATTTT CSARDPGPGNTIYF
TRBJ2-6 TRBV6-2/TRBV6-3 . . TGTGCCAGCAGGATCACAGGCTCCTGGGCCAACGTCCTGACTTTC CASRITGSWANVLTF
TRBJ2-5 TRBV15 TRBD2 . TGTGCCACCAGCGGAGCGGCAAGCCCGGAGGGACTAGCGGGAGTAGAGACCCAGTACTTC CATSGAASPEGLAGVETQYF
TRBJ2-7 TRBV6-5 . . TGTGCCAGCAAAACCCGGGTTGGCTACGAGCAGTACTTC CASKTRVGYEQYF
TRBJ1-5 TRBV9 . few TGTGCCAGCAGCGCGGATGGGGGGGGCCGGGAGCCCCAGCATTTT CASSADGGGREPQHF
TRBJ2-7 TRBV2 TRBD1 many TGTGCCAGCAGTGCTCCCGGGTCGGGACAGGGGTTGTATGAGCAGTACTTC CASSAPGSGQGLYEQYF
TRBJ2-7 TRBV7-8 TRBD2 . TGTGCCAGCTCGCCATTGGGACTAGCGGGAGGGCCTTCCGAGCAGTACTTC CASSPLGLAGGPSEQYF
TRBJ1-1 TRBV24-1 . many TGTGCCACCAGTGGCGGTTTCGGAGAAGCTTTCTTT CATSGGFGEAFF
TRBJ2-2 TRBV7-7 TRBD2 many TGTGCCAGCAGCCCCCAGGTGGGAGGGCCGATTGGGGAGCTGTTTTTT CASSPQVGGPIGELFF
TRBJ1-4 TRBV7-9 . many TGTGCCAGCAGCTTAATGGCAGGGGCAACTAATGAAAAACTGTTTTTT CASSLMAGATNEKLFF
TRBJ2-7 TRBV25-1 . many TGTGCCAGCAGTGAGGCACGTATAGGCGAGCAGTACTTC CASSEARIGEQYF
TRBJ2-7 TRBV7-9 . . TGTGCCAGCAGCTCGGACGGAAAGATCTACGAGCAGTACTTC CASSSDGKIYEQYF
TRBJ2-7 TRBV30 . . TGTGCCTGGAGTGTAGGCGAGCAGTACTTC CAWSVGEQYF
TRBJ1-5 TRBV12-3/TRBV12-4 . many TGTGCCAGCAGCTTGGAAGGGCGGCAGCCCCAGCATTTT CASSLEGRQPQHF
TRBJ2-7 TRBV7-8 . . TGTGCCAGCAGCTTAGAGAGGGTACCCTACGAGCAGTACTTC CASSLERVPYEQYF
TRBJ2-2 TRBV9 . . TGTGCCAGCAGCCAGGCCAGCCCGAACACCGGGGAGCTGTTTTTT CASSQASPNTGELFF
TRBJ2-5 TRBV29-1 . . TGCAGCTTCCCGGCACGCCAAGAGACCCAGTACTTC CSFPARQETQYF
TRBJ2-5 TRBV25-1 . . TGTGCCAGCAGTGGTCCGGGGATGTACCAAGAGACCCAGTACTTC CASSGPGMYQETQYF
TRBJ1-6 TRBV7-9 . many TGTGCCAGCAGCTCCGACAGGCACATCTCCTATAATTCACCCCTCCACTTT CASSSDRHISYNSPLHF
TRBJ2-6 TRBV6-5 . many TGTGCCAGCAGTTACGCGCACTCTGGGGCCAACGTCCTGACTTTC CASSYAHSGANVLTF
TRBJ2-7 TRBV29-1 TRBD1 . TGCAGCGTTAAAGGGGGCAGCGAGCAGTACTTC CSVKGGSEQYF
TRBJ1-5 TRBV28 . few TGTGCCAGCGCCCAGGACATTAGCAATCAGCCCCAGCATTTT CASAQDISNQPQHF
TRBJ1-5 TRBV24-1 . . TGTGCCACCAGTGACCGACAGTTCCAGCATTTT CATSDRQFQHF
TRBJ1-1 TRBV29-1 . . TGCAGCGTTGAAGGGGGGAAAGCTTTCTTT CSVEGGKAFF
TRBJ1-4 TRBV20-1 . many TGCAGTGCTAGGGTGGCAGGGACGGATGAAAAACTGTTTTTT CSARVAGTDEKLFF
TRBJ1-5 TRBV12-3/TRBV12-4 TRBD1 . TGTGCCAGCAGTGGGACAGGGGCGAGTCAGCCCCAGCATTTT CASSGTGASQPQHF
TRBJ1-6 TRBV9 TRBD1 . TGTGCCAGCAGCGTAGGCGGGACAGGGGATTCACCCCTCCACTTT CASSVGGTGDSPLHF
TRBJ2-5 TRBV10-2 TRBD2 many TGCGCCAGCAGGACCGCGGGGGGACGACAAGAGACCCAGTACTTC CASRTAGGRQETQYF
TRBJ1-4 TRBV15 . . TGTGCCACCAGCAGAGTGGCAGGTCCTAATGAAAAACTGTTTTTT CATSRVAGPNEKLFF
TRBJ1-2 TRBV29-1 . . TGCAGCGTCCGAACCCAAGAGGGTTTCGCTGGCTACACCTTC CSVRTQEGFAGYTF
TRBJ2-2 TRBV25-1 . many TGTGCCAGCAGTGATATGGGATCACACACCGGGGAGCTGTTTTTT CASSDMGSHTGELFF
TRBJ1-1 TRBV2 . few TGTGCCAGGGGAGGCGAAGTCGACACTGAAGCTTTCTTT CARGGEVDTEAFF
TRBJ1-2 TRBV7-2 TRBD1 many TGTGCCAGCACCACATGGGACAGGGAATACTATGGCTACACCTTC CASTTWDREYYGYTF
TRBJ2-7 TRBV15 TRBD1 few TGTGCCACCAGCTTCCCGGGACAGGGTATCTACGAGCAGTACTTC CATSFPGQGIYEQYF
TRBJ1-4 TRBV6-5 TRBD1 . TGTGCCAGCAGTCCAGGGGGTCTGGCTGAAAAACTGTTTTTT CASSPGGLAEKLFF
TRBJ1-5 TRBV28 . few TGTGCCAGCAGTCCTTACGTAAGCTACAATCAGCCCCAGCATTTT CASSPYVSYNQPQHF
TRBJ2-7 TRBV11-2 . many TGTGCCAGCAGCTTCGGGACAACCTACGAGCAGTACTTC CASSFGTTYEQYF
TRBJ2-6 TRBV7-9 . many TGTGCCAGCAGCTTAACGGGTGCTGGGGCCAACGTCCTGACTTTC CASSLTGAGANVLTF